What follows describes a single T cell receptor beta chain. The record originates from a study of blood T cell repertoires in COVID-19. Study at large: Italy, Spain and the United States were the sources of the convalescent and acute COVID-19 samples. T cells, B-cell-depleted T cells, or PBMCs provided the cDNA or gDNA that served as material.

As handled by the study authors: Amplification of reference gene primers provided the estimated nucleated cell counts. Measured with immunoSEQ multiplex PCR; TCRdb has only the in-frame clones, and not every one. Clonal size and the V and J genes are those of that table, whereas D and trimming came from the DNA. The data show under 250,000 clones, around 86% seen once. Trimming removed 3 bases from V and 7 bases from J, with 13 bases in between. CDR3 length: 15 amino acids. Germline CDR1 reads SGHVS; CDR2 reads FNYEAQ. The sequence was collected from a man aged 60 to 69 who had recovered from COVID-19. The sample taken for sequencing was peripheral blood. The V call is TRBV7-6, the J call TRBJ1-6; tentatively, D is TRBD1 (6 bases). In DNA, the CDR3 is TGTGCCAGCAGCTTCTCCGGGACACCAAATTCACCCCTCCACTTT. It is translated as CASSFSGTPNSPLHF.